This T cell receptor beta chain emerged from a study of cytomegalovirus exposure and HLA in healthy donors. As concerns this clone: Antigen specificity is unknown.

The PCR was carried out with 60 Vbeta primers and 13 Jbeta primers. Sequenced by immunoSEQ multiplex PCR; TCRdb stores in-frame clones only, minus some. The table has about 110,000 clones, 60% to 80% seen once. Whole-study findings and limits: A later analysis showed that HLA-associated TCR beta chains had undergone more clonal expansion than equally common others. An analysis that came later showed most CMV-associated TCR beta chains appearing HLA-restricted.

The CDR3 covers 14 residues. The germline gives CDR1 MNHEY, CDR2 SMNVEV (reference sequence). The J segment lost 6 bases and the V segment lost 3 bases, leaving 1 base of the junction unmatched. The gene calls are TRBV27 and TRBJ2-1; 11 bases align to TRBD2. Sequencing used PBMCs. The receptor was derived from a man between 50 and 59 years old in good health and CMV-seropositive. The CDR3 nucleotides read TGTGCCAGCAGTTTTGGGACTAGCGGCAATGAGCAGTTCTTC. Protein product: CASSFGTSGNEQFF.